Listed below are T cell receptor beta chains from one sample, sequenced in a study of T cells after yellow fever vaccination. Each CDR3 protein is one row after TCRdb ran MiXCR on the 5' RACE reads. There are 240,000 or so distinct CDR3 sequences in the sample; roughly 7.2% occur only once, and roughly 0.93% lies in the top ten. Here the sequenced sample was CD4+ T cells sorted from PBMCs, taken 15 days after the yellow fever booster vaccination. These receptors were obtained from a man younger than 45 who received the YFV17D yellow fever vaccine. The conserved cysteine and the conserved F or W are not part of the CDR3 here. D genes are given only for firm matches.

J: TRBJ2-5
D: NA
V: TRBV20-1
CDR3: SAVLGRQETQY

J: TRBJ2-7
D: NA
V: TRBV28
CDR3: ASSTGAAYEQY

J: TRBJ2-1
D: TRBD2
V: TRBV5-1
CDR3: ASRGLSGGYNEQF

J: TRBJ2-5
D: NA
V: TRBV18
CDR3: ASSPEQTQY

J: TRBJ2-4
D: TRBD2
V: TRBV4-2
CDR3: ASSLTPGLAGGAKNIQY

J: TRBJ1-5
D: NA
V: TRBV5-5
CDR3: ASSLGTDNQPQH

J: TRBJ2-1
D: TRBD2
V: TRBV20-1
CDR3: SASETSGRSNEQF

J: TRBJ2-3
D: TRBD2
V: TRBV29-1
CDR3: SATGTSVGGTDTQY

J: TRBJ2-5
D: TRBD2
V: TRBV13
CDR3: ASSLLAGVPF

J: TRBJ2-7
D: NA
V: TRBV27
CDR3: ASSLRFWGSSYEQY

J: TRBJ2-2
D: NA
V: TRBV5-1
CDR3: ASNYQGSANTGELF

J: TRBJ1-1
D: TRBD1
V: TRBV12-3/TRBV12-4
CDR3: ASSYRGIEAF

J: TRBJ2-3
D: NA
V: TRBV7-2
CDR3: ASSLEVSRTDTQY

J: TRBJ2-4
D: TRBD2
V: TRBV6-5
CDR3: ASSFTSGRGDIQY

J: TRBJ1-5
D: TRBD1
V: TRBV6-1
CDR3: ASSLGGAGGQPQH

J: TRBJ2-4
D: NA
V: TRBV7-2
CDR3: ASSLKGNIQY

J: TRBJ2-3
D: NA
V: TRBV9
CDR3: ASSGPGLHTDTQY

J: TRBJ2-3
D: NA
V: TRBV10-3
CDR3: AISESVTGDTQY

J: TRBJ2-1
D: TRBD2
V: TRBV15
CDR3: ATSRGGLAGREQF

J: TRBJ2-3
D: NA
V: TRBV7-2
CDR3: ASSLAYTQY

J: TRBJ2-6
D: TRBD2
V: TRBV12-3/TRBV12-4
CDR3: ASSRSGRAFGANVLT

J: TRBJ2-3
D: NA
V: TRBV5-1
CDR3: ASSLEPGGSEDTQY